The 27 T cell receptor beta chains below were found in one sample sequenced in a study of kidney transplant recipient with SARS-CoV-2 infection. TCRdb re-called the reads with MiXCR, one entry per CDR3 protein. The sample contains under 250,000 distinct CDR3 sequences, around 28% of which appear only once. Sequencing used a blood sample, obtained at baseline and around day 110 from a kidney transplant recipient. The receptors shown here come from a male patient aged 25-45 years who had COVID-19 and was a kidney transplant recipient. Some T cells may have come from the graft donor.

In its sample, this clonotype was seen many times. The V gene is TRBV3-1, the J gene TRBJ2-5; the D is unclear. The ends were cut back, 5 bases at V and 5 bases at J, with 24 bases in the middle. The CDR3 has 17 residues. The V gene's germline CDR1 is LGHDT and CDR2 YNNKEL (reference sequence). The CDR3 here is CASSEIHPISFSETQYF. The DNA of the CDR3 is TGTGCCAGCAGCGAGATCCATCCCATTTCTTTCTCTGAGACCCAGTACTTC.

About this clonotype: This may arise from a read error, as a much more abundant clone is one base away. CDR3 sequence reads: CANSLGRPNEKLFF. The CDR3 coding sequence is TGTGCCAACAGCTTGGGGCGCCCTAATGAAAAACTGTTTTTT. J is TRBJ1-4 and V is TRBV5-6; tentative D call: TRBD1 (5 bases). The CDR3 is 14 amino acids. Germline-derived CDR1 and CDR2 are SGHDT and YYEEEE. Full variable domain (outside the CDR3, taken from reference TRBV5-6 and TRBJ1-4): DAGVTQSPTHLIKTRGQQVTLRCSPKSGHDTVSWYQQALGQGPQFIFQYYEEEERQRGNFPDRFSGHQFPNYSSELNVNALLLGDSALYLCANSLGRPNEKLFFGSGTQLSVL.

This rearrangement joins TRBV4-1 to TRBJ2-1; 7 nucleotides agree with TRBD2. V lost 1 base, J lost 1 base, and 7 bases stayed unmatched. This CDR3 spans 17 amino acids. Germline CDR1 and CDR2: MGHRA and YSYEKL. CDR3 region: CASSQVGLAASYNEQFF. The CDR3 region has the DNA TGCGCCAGCAGCCAAGTAGGGCTAGCGGCTTCCTACAATGAGCAGTTCTTC.

In regard to this clonotype: Just one base apart from a much larger clone, this may be a read error. V and J are TRBV16 and TRBJ1-2, with no clear D. This CDR3 region has 17 residues. The germline CDR1 and CDR2 sequences are KGHSY and FQNENV. Trimming shortened V by 2 bases and J by 4 bases, and 20 bases separated the two germline ends. The CDR3 region has the DNA TGTGCCAGCAGCCAAGCGCAGGTCATTAGAAAGACCTATGGCTACACCTTC. It translates to CASSQAQVIRKTYGYTF.

This clonotype came up a few times. This sequence joins TRBV28 and TRBJ2-1; the D gene is possibly TRBD2 (5 bases). Germline-derived CDR1 and CDR2 are MDHEN and SYDVKM. Trimming took off 6 bases at V and 4 bases at J, with 10 bases between the two ends. The CDR3 length is 13 residues. The CDR3 sequence: CASSYTSYNEQFF. The CDR3 region has the DNA TGTGCCAGCAGCTATACTAGTTACAATGAGCAGTTCTTC.

This clonotype was detected only once. This may stem from a read error, because a much larger clone lies one nucleotide away. The rearrangement uses TRBV5-1 and TRBJ2-7, with 9 bases matching TRBD1. Per germline, CDR1 SGHRS and CDR2 YFSETQ. This CDR3 has 18 residues. The CDR3, as DNA: TGCGCCAGCGGCTTTAGACAACAACAGGGGGCTCGGACCTACGAGCAGTACTTC. Its protein is CASGFRQQQGARTYEQYF.

This clonotype was counted ten times or more. The chain joins TRBV5-4 to TRBJ2-7; the D is unclear. Per germline, CDR1 SGHNT and CDR2 YYREEE (reference sequence). Trimming shortened V by 5 bases and J by 5 bases, and 14 bases separated the two germline ends. CDR3 length: 13 amino acids. Here the CDR3 reads CASSGPSKDEQYF. The CDR3 region has the DNA TGTGCCAGCAGTGGGCCTTCCAAGGACGAGCAGTACTTC. Using reference TRBV5-4 and TRBJ2-7 for the parts outside the CDR3, the full variable domain is ETGVTQSPTHLIKTRGQQVTLRCSSQSGHNTVSWYQQALGQGPQFIFQYYREEENGRGNFPPRFSGLQFPNYSSELNVNALELDDSALYLCASSGPSKDEQYFGPGTRLTVT.

With regard to this clonotype: An end of the junction does not agree with germline; a read error may underlie this. The chain employs TRBV6-2 or TRBV6-3 and TRBJ2-1, with 10 bases fitting TRBD2. The CDR3 has 15 residues. The germline V gene encodes CDR1 MNHEY and CDR2 SVGEGT. CDR3 sequence (DNA): TGTGCCGGCAGTTACTCAGCGGGAGGGCCAAATGAGCAGTTCTTC. Its translation: CAGSYSAGGPNEQFF.

In this sample, this clonotype turned up many times. J is TRBJ2-7 and V is TRBV15; D may correspond to TRBD1 or TRBD2 (5 bases each). The CDR3 contains 14 residues. Per the germline V gene, CDR1 is LNHNV and CDR2 is YYDKDF (reference sequence). V gave up 8 bases and J gave up 1 base, with 15 bases separating them. CDR3 nucleotide sequence: TGTGCCACCGGTGACGGGACCGGATCCTACGAGCAGTACTTC. It specifies CATGDGTGSYEQYF.

Details on this clonotype: This may arise from a read error, as a much more abundant clone is one base away. The rearrangement links TRBV6-4 to TRBJ1-2, with D unresolved. The CDR3 has 17 amino acids. Per germline, CDR1 MRHNA and CDR2 SNTAGT. The CDR3 spells CASSYKSSHGKTYSYTF. The DNA of the CDR3 is TGTGCCAGCAGTTATAAGAGCTCACACGGAAAGACCTATAGCTACACCTTC.

Ten or more counts support this clonotype. The chain recombines TRBV6-5 with TRBJ2-5, with TRBD2 as a possible D gene (5 bases). In germline, CDR1 is MNHEY, CDR2 SVGAGI. The CDR3 is 14 amino acids. V was clipped by 6 bases and J by 6 bases, with 17 bases between them. The CDR3 region has the DNA TGTGCCAGCAGATCACATGACCAGCGGAAGACCCAGTACTTC. Protein: CASRSHDQRKTQYF.

This clonotype was seen ten or more times. The chain recombines TRBV29-1 with TRBJ1-2; D not resolved. Germline V gives CDR1 SQVTM, CDR2 ANQGSEA. Trimming left V 4 bases short and J 3 bases short, with 9 bases between. The CDR3 loop spans 12 amino acids. CDR3 DNA sequence: TGCAGCGTTGGAGGAGAGGACTATGGCTACACCTTC. Translation: CSVGGEDYGYTF.

This clonotype came up many times. V and J are TRBV10-1 and TRBJ1-2; D not certain. The CDR3 runs to 17 residues. Trimming shortened V by 5 bases and J by 4 bases, and 23 bases separated the two germline ends. Germline lookup yields CDR1 WNHNN and CDR2 SYGVQD (reference sequence). CDR3 residues: CASSQHERSRKTYGYTF. DNA of the CDR3: TGCGCCAGCAGTCAGCATGAAAGATCGCGAAAGACCTATGGCTACACCTTC.

A word on this clonotype: A much larger clone differs from this one at a single base, so this may be a read error. V usage is TRBV20-1 and J usage is TRBJ1-5, with D uncertain. Germline V gene data show CDR1 as DFQATT and CDR2 as SNEGSKA (reference sequence). This CDR3 contains 13 residues. Trimming shortened V by 1 base and J by 2 bases, and 6 bases separated the two germline ends. The CDR3 is CSARGVRNQPQHF. As DNA, the CDR3 is TGCAGTGCTAGAGGGGTTCGCAATCAGCCCCAGCATTTT.

This clonotype was counted ten times or more. The rearrangement joins TRBV19 to TRBJ2-7, with D unclear. V was trimmed by 7 bases and J by 4 bases, leaving 11 bases between them. The germline V gene has CDR1 LNHDA and CDR2 SQIVND (reference sequence). CDR3 length: 12 residues. The CDR3 sequence is CASTNSGYEQYF. The CDR3 bases are TGTGCCAGTACGAATTCGGGTTACGAGCAGTACTTC.

This clonotype was counted many times. The chain links TRBV7-7 to TRBJ1-2; D gene unclear. Germline lookup yields CDR1 SSHAT and CDR2 FNYEAQ (reference sequence). Trimming cost V 5 bases and J 4 bases, with 23 bases left between them. The CDR3 is 17 residues long. CDR3 sequence: CASSRKGKCRKTYGYTF. As DNA, the CDR3 is TGTGCCAGCAGCCGTAAAGGTAAGTGCCGAAAGACCTATGGCTACACCTTC.

This clonotype was picked up many times. The rearrangement uses TRBV5-4 and TRBJ2-1, with 14 bases identical to TRBD2. Trimming removed 4 bases from V and 8 bases from J; junction bases left unmatched: 8. Germline lookup yields CDR1 SGHNT and CDR2 YYREEE (reference sequence). This CDR3 comprises 16 residues. The CDR3 spells CASSHPTSGRAYEQFF. CDR3 nucleotide sequence: TGTGCCAGCAGCCACCCGACTAGCGGGAGGGCCTATGAGCAGTTCTTC.

The chain uses TRBV20-1 and TRBJ2-1, with 7 positions matching TRBD2. The V and J ends lost 0 bases and 5 bases, in that order; junction bases with no gene match: 7. The CDR3 extends over 15 amino acids. Germline V gene lookup returns CDR1 DFQATT and CDR2 SNEGSKA (reference sequence). The CDR3 is CSARDPGGSNNEQFF. The CDR3 DNA follows: TGCAGTGCTAGAGATCCGGGCGGGAGTAACAATGAGCAGTTCTTC.

This clonotype occurred many times. The rearrangement uses TRBV3-1 and TRBJ2-5; a possible D gene is TRBD1 (6 bases). The J call is in doubt because the DNA end fits TRBJ2-7 better. In germline, CDR1 is LGHDT, CDR2 YNNKEL (reference sequence). The CDR3 consists of 15 residues. The CDR3 is CASSQETGPWNEQYF. The CDR3 DNA is TGTGCCAGCAGCCAAGAGACAGGCCCGTGGAACGAGCAGTACTTC.

This clonotype occurred many times. The chain recombines TRBV25-1 with TRBJ1-2; no reliable D call. CDR1 MGHDK and CDR2 SYGVNS come from the germline V gene. The length of the CDR3 is 17 residues. The V end was cut by 4 bases, the J end by 4 bases, with 22 bases between. CDR3 sequence (DNA): TGTGCCAGCAGTGGTAACTCAGAACTGGGAAAGACCTATGGCTACACCTTC. It is translated as CASSGNSELGKTYGYTF.

The sample holds many counts of this clonotype. The genes are TRBV28 and TRBJ1-3, with D tentatively TRBD1 (5 bases). From germline, CDR1 is MDHEN and CDR2 SYDVKM. The CDR3 sequence is 14 residues long. Trimming shortened V by 4 bases and J by 1 base, and 8 bases separated the two germline ends. Written as DNA, the CDR3 is TGTGCCAGCAGTTCCCAGGGTTCTGGAAACACCATATATTTT. Translation gives CASSSQGSGNTIYF.

This clonotype was observed once. This may stem from a read error, because a much larger clone lies one nucleotide away. The chain uses TRBV7-8 and TRBJ1-2; D gene unclear. Germline V lookup: CDR1 SGHVS, CDR2 FQNEAQ. The CDR3 consists of 17 residues. The CDR3 reads CASSRDAFTRKTYGYAF. In DNA, the CDR3 is TGTGCCAGCAGCAGGGATGCGTTTACCCGAAAGACCTATGGCTACGCCTTC.

At least ten counts were recorded for this clonotype. V and J are TRBV8-2 and TRBJ1-2. TRBV8-2 is a listed pseudogene. This CDR3 has 16 residues. The CDR3 reads CGSYSFDSRKTYGYTF. The CDR3 coding sequence is TGTGGCAGTTATTCATTTGATAGCCGAAAGACCTATGGCTACACCTTC.

There are many counts of this clonotype. The CDR3 bases are TGTGCCATCAGTGAGTCGAGTGAAAAACTGTTTTTT. Translated, it gives CAISESSEKLFF. The V call is TRBV10-3, the J call TRBJ1-4; D gene ambiguous. The germline gives CDR1 ENHRY, CDR2 SYGVKD. The CDR3 has 12 amino acids. With 0 bases removed from V and 7 bases from J, the gap between germline ends came to 3 bases.

This clonotype was recorded at least ten times. The chain employs TRBV6-5 and TRBJ2-1; the D gene is possibly TRBD1 (5 bases). The germline V and J ends were trimmed by 5 bases and 2 bases, with 16 bases remaining between them. The CDR3 runs to 16 residues. Looked up from germline, CDR1 is MNHEY and CDR2 is SVGAGI. CDR3 sequence (DNA): TGTGCCAGCAGTGGTCATGACAGAGGCGCCTACAATGAGCAGTTCTTC. It yields the protein CASSGHDRGAYNEQFF.

This clonotype appeared many times. This chain connects TRBV4-1 to TRBJ2-7; D remains ambiguous. This CDR3 has 13 residues. The V and J ends lost 0 bases and 0 bases respectively, with 3 bases between them. CDR1 and CDR2 (germline): MGHRA, YSYEKL. CDR3 sequence (DNA): TGCGCCAGCAGCCAAGAGGTCTCCTACGAGCAGTACTTC. As protein: CASSQEVSYEQYF.

Only a few counts were recorded for this clonotype. A much bigger clone sits one base away, suggesting this may be a read error. The V call is TRBV14, the J call TRBJ1-6; D is undetermined. The germline CDR1 and CDR2 sequences are SGHDN and FVKESK. This CDR3 comprises 12 residues. This CDR3 is CANSQTNSPLHF. In DNA form, the CDR3 reads TGTGCCAACAGCCAAACCAATTCACCCCTCCACTTT.